Following are 30 T cell receptor beta chains from one sample sequenced in a study of shared clonotypes between healthy human individuals. CD8 cells classed as naive were CD45RO-negative and positively selected for CCR7, excluding terminally differentiated effector memory CD45RA+ cells. Assay: immunoSEQ multiplex PCR; the TCRdb copy retains only in-frame clones and omits some. The data show 550,000 to 600,000 clones, 98% seen once. Source material: naive CD8+ T cells sorted from blood. All receptors come from a young man in good health.

The V call is TRBV9, the J call TRBJ1-1; D is possibly TRBD1 (5 bases). Per germline, CDR1 SGDLS and CDR2 YYNGEE. V lost 3 bases and J 6 bases, leaving 9 bases between the germline ends. The CDR3 has 12 residues. CDR3 loop: CASSAGTAEAFF. In DNA, the CDR3 is TGTGCCAGCAGCGCTGGGACGGCTGAAGCTTTCTTT.

This chain connects TRBV7-9 to TRBJ2-1, with TRBD2 identical over 11 bases. The CDR3 loop spans 15 amino acids. After removal of 5 bases from V and 6 bases from J, the junction contained 6 bases not matched to a gene. Per germline, CDR1 SEHNR and CDR2 FQNEAQ (reference sequence). The CDR3 loop reads CASSNPGTSGNEQFF. The CDR3 DNA reads as TGTGCCAGCAGCAACCCCGGGACTAGCGGCAATGAGCAGTTCTTC. Combining the CDR3 with reference TRBV7-9 and TRBJ2-1 gives the whole variable domain DTGVSQNPRHKITKRGQNVTFRCDPISEHNRLYWYRQTLGQGPEFLTYFQNEAQLEKSRLLSDRFSAERPKGSFSTLEIQRTEQGDSAMYLCASSNPGTSGNEQFFGPGTRLTVL.

The chain's CDR3 is CASSFEGLAGGDTQYF. The CDR3 DNA is TGTGCCAGCAGCTTTGAGGGACTAGCGGGAGGAGATACGCAGTATTTT. This chain uses TRBV7-6 with TRBJ2-3, with TRBD2 identical over 15 bases. This CDR3 comprises 16 residues. CDR1 and CDR2 from the germline V gene are SGHVS and FNYEAQ. V was pared by 3 bases and J by 5 bases, with 3 bases of the junction left unmatched.

This clone was recorded only once. The chain links TRBV5-1 to TRBJ2-1; D gene ambiguous. CDR1 is SGHRS and CDR2 is YFSETQ in the germline V gene. Trimming cost V 4 bases and J 0 bases, with 20 bases left between them. The CDR3 runs 18 residues. This CDR3 is CASSPGWKAAPSYNEQFF. The CDR3 DNA is TGCGCCAGCAGCCCCGGGTGGAAGGCGGCGCCCTCCTACAATGAGCAGTTCTTC.

This clone was found once. The V gene is TRBV27, the J gene TRBJ2-2; D is ambiguous. Deletions cut 3 bases from V and 5 bases from J, with 4 bases between. Germline V gene lookup returns CDR1 MNHEY and CDR2 SMNVEV (reference sequence). The CDR3 is 12 residues long. The CDR3 reads CASSFRTGELFF. The CDR3 nucleotides read TGTGCCAGCAGTTTCCGTACCGGGGAGCTGTTTTTT.

The chain has TRBV5-6 and TRBJ2-2; D may be TRBD2 (5 bases). The CDR3 loop spans 16 amino acids. The ends were cut back, 1 base at V and 4 bases at J, with 14 bases in the middle. CDR1 and CDR2 from the germline V gene are SGHDT and YYEEEE. CDR3 protein: CASSLRVTGGTGELFF. As DNA, the CDR3 is TGTGCCAGCAGCTTGCGGGTTACCGGAGGCACCGGGGAGCTGTTTTTT. The entire variable domain, with the rest obtained from reference TRBV5-6 and TRBJ2-2, is as follows: DAGVTQSPTHLIKTRGQQVTLRCSPKSGHDTVSWYQQALGQGPQFIFQYYEEEERQRGNFPDRFSGHQFPNYSSELNVNALLLGDSALYLCASSLRVTGGTGELFFGEGSRLTVL.

The CDR3 protein is CATSSPEGRSYEQYF. CDR3 nucleotide sequence: TGTGCCACCAGCAGTCCGGAGGGTCGCTCCTACGAGCAGTACTTC. The J gene is TRBJ2-7, the V gene TRBV15; tentative D call: TRBD2 (6 bases). The CDR3 consists of 15 residues. CDR1 is LNHNV and CDR2 is YYDKDF in the germline V gene (reference sequence). With 3 bases removed from V and 0 bases from J, the gap between germline ends came to 12 bases.

With regard to this clone: Other DNA variants within this sample encode the same CDR3. The rearrangement uses TRBV7-2 and TRBJ1-5; 10 bases match TRBD1. This CDR3 has 15 amino acids. J lost 3 bases, V lost 3 bases, and 2 bases had no gene match. Germline values: CDR1 SGHTA, CDR2 FQGNSA. The DNA of the CDR3 is TGTGCCAGCAGCTTGCGACAGGGGGCCAATCAGCCCCAGCATTTT. Translation gives CASSLRQGANQPQHF.

V is TRBV4-1 and J is TRBJ2-3; the D is unclear. CDR3 length: 12 residues. V was trimmed by 2 bases and J by 2 bases, leaving 2 bases between them. Germline V gives CDR1 MGHRA, CDR2 YSYEKL. The CDR3 DNA follows: TGCGCCAGCAGCCAACCCACAGATACGCAGTATTTT. As protein: CASSQPTDTQYF.

The V gene is TRBV7-9, the J gene TRBJ1-2; D gene ambiguous. V shed 5 bases and J shed 0 bases, with 7 bases lying between them. Germline lookup yields CDR1 SEHNR and CDR2 FQNEAQ (reference sequence). The CDR3 extends over 13 amino acids. The CDR3 sequence: CASSLGPNYGYTF. CDR3 DNA: TGTGCCAGCAGCCTCGGGCCTAACTATGGCTACACCTTC.

V is TRBV13 and J is TRBJ1-3, with D tentatively TRBD1 (5 bases). Trimming shortened V by 0 bases and J by 2 bases, and 11 bases separated the two germline ends. Germline CDR1 PRHDT, CDR2 FYEKMQ (reference sequence). The CDR3 contains 16 residues. CDR3 nucleotides: TGTGCCAGCAGCTTAGGCTTGGGGGGGACTGGAAACACCATATATTTT. It is translated as CASSLGLGGTGNTIYF.

The V and J genes are TRBV5-4 and TRBJ2-7, with 10 bases matching TRBD2. Germline trimming cut 4 bases from V and 3 bases from J; bases unmatched to any gene: 7. This CDR3 has 15 amino acids. CDR1 is SGHNT and CDR2 is YYREEE in the germline V gene (reference sequence). CDR3 sequence: CASSISTSGIYEQYF. CDR3 bases: TGTGCCAGCAGCATATCAACTAGCGGGATCTACGAGCAGTACTTC.

V is TRBV5-1 and J is TRBJ1-2; D is undetermined. Germline lookup yields CDR1 SGHRS and CDR2 YFSETQ. The CDR3 spans 11 residues. V was clipped by 6 bases and J by 8 bases, with 11 bases between them. The CDR3 DNA follows: TGCGCCAGCACGGGGTCAGAAGGCTACACCTTC. Protein product: CASTGSEGYTF.

This rearrangement joins TRBV10-3 to TRBJ2-7; possibly TRBD2 for D (6 bases). This CDR3 contains 14 residues. Germline CDR1 reads ENHRY; CDR2 reads SYGVKD. Trimming shortened V by 6 bases and J by 3 bases, and 15 bases separated the two germline ends. This CDR3 reads CAIRGRGPSYEQYF. In nucleotides, the CDR3 is TGTGCCATCAGGGGGCGGGGCCCCAGCTACGAGCAGTACTTC.

V gene TRBV6-1 combines with J gene TRBJ1-2, with no clear D. The length of the CDR3 is 15 residues. The V end lost 2 bases, the J end lost 5 bases, and 15 bases lay between the germline ends. Germline V lookup: CDR1 MNHNS, CDR2 SASEGT. CDR3 sequence (DNA): TGTGCCAGCAGTGAATTCGGCGGCGTGAAGTATGGCTACACCTTC. Encoded protein: CASSEFGGVKYGYTF.

The chain uses TRBV27 and TRBJ1-2; 8 bases match TRBD1. Trimming at V came to 2 bases and at J to 7 bases, leaving 3 bases not matched to a gene. Per germline, CDR1 MNHEY and CDR2 SMNVEV (reference sequence). This CDR3 is built from 13 residues. In nucleotides, the CDR3 is TGTGCCAGCAGTTTAGGACAGGGCATTGGCTACACCTTC. Amino acids: CASSLGQGIGYTF.

V is TRBV7-6 and J is TRBJ2-7; D is unresolved. V gave up 6 bases and J gave up 0 bases, with 12 bases separating them. CDR3 length equals 14 residues. Germline loops: CDR1 SGHVS, CDR2 FNYEAQ. CDR3 sequence: CASSSYGGSYEQYF. DNA of the CDR3: TGTGCCAGCAGTTCCTATGGCGGCTCCTACGAGCAGTACTTC. The whole variable domain, remainder taken from reference TRBV7-6 and TRBJ2-7, is GAGVSQSPRYKVTKRGQDVALRCDPISGHVSLYWYRQALGQGPEFLTYFNYEAQQDKSGLPNDRFSAERPEGSISTLTIQRTEQRDSAMYRCASSSYGGSYEQYFGPGTRLTVT.

Turning to this clone: In the same sample, other DNA sequences code for this CDR3. The chain has TRBV27 and TRBJ2-7; D is uncertain. The V end was cut by 8 bases, the J end by 5 bases, with 10 bases between. The germline CDR1 and CDR2 sequences are MNHEY and SMNVEV (reference sequence). This CDR3 has 11 amino acids. In nucleotides, the CDR3 is TGTGCCAGCCGGCAAGGCCACGAGCAGTACTTC. Its protein is CASRQGHEQYF.

The chain employs TRBV7-9 and TRBJ2-7; no firm D call. The germline V gene has CDR1 SEHNR and CDR2 FQNEAQ (reference sequence). The CDR3 is made up of 13 amino acids. With 4 bases removed from V and 2 bases from J, the gap between germline ends came to 9 bases. This CDR3 is CASSSPRAYEQYF. The CDR3 coding sequence is TGTGCCAGCAGCTCCCCCCGGGCCTACGAGCAGTACTTC.

V and J are TRBV9 and TRBJ2-5, with D possibly being TRBD2 (5 bases). Trimming left V 0 bases short and J 5 bases short, with 14 bases between. The germline CDR1 and CDR2 sequences are SGDLS and YYNGEE. The CDR3 length is 15 residues. In DNA form, the CDR3 reads TGTGCCAGCAGCGTAGGGACGGACTTGCGGGAGACCCAGTACTTC. This translates into CASSVGTDLRETQYF.

The CDR3 DNA reads as TGCGCCAGCAGCTTCGGGTCCAACACCGGGGAGCTGTTTTTT. Translation gives CASSFGSNTGELFF. This sequence joins TRBV5-1 and TRBJ2-2; D is unresolved. V lost 2 bases, J lost 2 bases, and 7 bases lay in between. The length of the CDR3 is 14 residues. The germline V gene encodes CDR1 SGHRS and CDR2 YFSETQ.

This chain links TRBV7-9 with TRBJ1-1, with 7 bases matching TRBD1. This CDR3 comprises 17 residues. Germline V CDR1 and CDR2: SEHNR, FQNEAQ (reference sequence). Trimming removed 5 bases from V and 1 base from J; junction bases left unmatched: 13. The DNA for the CDR3 is TGTGCCAGCAGCGGCATACAGGGGCGTGGGAGGAACACTGAAGCTTTCTTT. Residues: CASSGIQGRGRNTEAFF.

The chain recombines TRBV27 with TRBJ2-1; no definite D call. V was cut by 7 bases and J by 2 bases, with 9 bases left in between. The CDR3 spans 13 residues. Germline V gene data show CDR1 as MNHEY and CDR2 as SMNVEV (reference sequence). The CDR3 bases are TGTGCCAGCACCAATGGGCCCTACAATGAGCAGTTCTTC. It translates to CASTNGPYNEQFF.

This chain connects TRBV11-2 to TRBJ2-3; TRBD1 aligns across 8 bases. This CDR3 region has 16 residues. Germline assignment: CDR1 SGHAT and CDR2 FQNNGV. V was pared by 5 bases and J by 2 bases, with 9 bases of the junction left unmatched. The CDR3 DNA reads as TGTGCCAGCAGCCCCCTAGGACAGGGCTACACAGATACGCAGTATTTT. The encoded protein is CASSPLGQGYTDTQYF.

The CDR3 sequence is CASSFTGDRNQPQHF. In nucleotides, the CDR3 is TGTGCCAGCAGCTTTACAGGGGACCGGAATCAGCCCCAGCATTTT. This chain links TRBV7-9 with TRBJ1-5, with 7 bases aligning to TRBD1. Trimming removed 3 bases from V and 4 bases from J; junction bases left unmatched: 6. This CDR3 contains 15 residues. Germline V gene data show CDR1 as SEHNR and CDR2 as FQNEAQ (reference sequence).

This rearrangement joins TRBV5-4 to TRBJ2-2, with a possible D match to TRBD2 (5 bases). The CDR3 length is 14 residues. V was shortened by 0 bases and J by 5 bases, with 8 bases between the two germline ends. The germline CDR1 and CDR2 sequences are SGHNT and YYREEE (reference sequence). The CDR3 region has the DNA TGTGCCAGCAGCTTGGCCGAGCGGACCGGGGAGCTGTTTTTT. Translation: CASSLAERTGELFF.

V gene TRBV27 combines with J gene TRBJ1-1; no firm D call. V dropped 5 bases and J dropped 4 bases, with 14 bases sitting between them. Germline lookup yields CDR1 MNHEY and CDR2 SMNVEV (reference sequence). CDR3 size: 14 residues. This CDR3 reads CASSKGSASTEAFF. Here the CDR3 DNA reads TGTGCCAGCAGTAAAGGGTCGGCTTCCACTGAAGCTTTCTTT.

This chain joins TRBV27 and TRBJ1-2; TRBD1 might be the D (5 bases). The CDR3 spans 18 residues. Deletions cut 4 bases from V and 1 base from J, with 22 bases between. Looked up from germline, CDR1 is MNHEY and CDR2 is SMNVEV (reference sequence). CDR3 loop: CASSSFPGGEGFNYGYTF. CDR3 nucleotides: TGTGCCAGCAGTTCATTTCCCGGGGGTGAAGGCTTTAACTATGGCTACACCTTC.

This clone was seen only once. The chain combines TRBV10-2 with TRBJ2-1; the D gene is possibly TRBD2 (6 bases). The CDR3 length is 13 residues. CDR1 is WSHSY and CDR2 is SAAADI in the germline V gene. Trimming shortened V by 8 bases and J by 5 bases, and 13 bases separated the two germline ends. As DNA, the CDR3 is TGCGCCAGCGGTTGGGGAGGAAACAATGAGCAGTTCTTC. Its translation is CASGWGGNNEQFF.

The genes are TRBV7-8 and TRBJ2-3, with unresolved D. CDR3 size: 17 residues. The V and J ends lost 5 bases and 1 base respectively, with 19 bases between them. From germline, CDR1 is SGHVS and CDR2 FQNEAQ. The CDR3 protein is CASSRKGGPAGTDTQYF. CDR3 coding DNA: TGTGCCAGCAGCCGTAAGGGTGGCCCCGCGGGCACAGATACGCAGTATTTT.